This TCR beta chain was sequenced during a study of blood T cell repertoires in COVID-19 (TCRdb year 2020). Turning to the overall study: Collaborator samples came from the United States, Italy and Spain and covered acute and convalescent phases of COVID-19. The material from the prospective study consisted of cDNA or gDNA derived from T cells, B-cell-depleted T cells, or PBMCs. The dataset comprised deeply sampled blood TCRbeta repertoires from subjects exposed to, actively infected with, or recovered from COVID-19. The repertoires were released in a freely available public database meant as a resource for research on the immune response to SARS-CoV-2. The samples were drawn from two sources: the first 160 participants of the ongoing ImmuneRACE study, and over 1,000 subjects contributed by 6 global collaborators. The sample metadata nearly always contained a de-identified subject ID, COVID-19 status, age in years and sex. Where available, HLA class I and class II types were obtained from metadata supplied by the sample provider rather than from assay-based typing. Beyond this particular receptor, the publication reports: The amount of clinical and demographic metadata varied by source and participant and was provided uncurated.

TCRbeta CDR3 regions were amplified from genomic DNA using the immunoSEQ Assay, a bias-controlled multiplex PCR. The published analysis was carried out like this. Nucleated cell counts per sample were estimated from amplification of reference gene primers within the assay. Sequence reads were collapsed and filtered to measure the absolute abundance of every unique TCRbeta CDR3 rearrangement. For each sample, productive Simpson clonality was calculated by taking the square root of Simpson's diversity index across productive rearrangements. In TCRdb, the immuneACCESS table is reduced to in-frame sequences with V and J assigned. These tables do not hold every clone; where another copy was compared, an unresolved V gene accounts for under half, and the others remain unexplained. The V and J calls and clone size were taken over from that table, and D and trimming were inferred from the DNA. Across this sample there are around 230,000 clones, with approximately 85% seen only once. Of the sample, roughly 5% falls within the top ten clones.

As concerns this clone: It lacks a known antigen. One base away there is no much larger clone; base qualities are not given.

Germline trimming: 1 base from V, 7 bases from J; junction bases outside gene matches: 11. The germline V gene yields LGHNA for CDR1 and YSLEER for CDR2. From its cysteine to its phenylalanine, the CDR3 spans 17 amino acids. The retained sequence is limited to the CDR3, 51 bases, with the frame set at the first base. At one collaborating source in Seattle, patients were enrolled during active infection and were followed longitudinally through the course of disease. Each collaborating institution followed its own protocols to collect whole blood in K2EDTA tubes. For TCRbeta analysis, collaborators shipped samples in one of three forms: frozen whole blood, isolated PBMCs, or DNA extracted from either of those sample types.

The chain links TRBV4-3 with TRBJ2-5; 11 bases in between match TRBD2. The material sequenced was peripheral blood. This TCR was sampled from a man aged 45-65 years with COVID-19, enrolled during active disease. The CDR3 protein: CASSQGLTSGNYVTQYF. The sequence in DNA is TGCGCCAGCAGCCAAGGGTTGACTAGCGGGAATTACGTGACCCAGTACTTC.